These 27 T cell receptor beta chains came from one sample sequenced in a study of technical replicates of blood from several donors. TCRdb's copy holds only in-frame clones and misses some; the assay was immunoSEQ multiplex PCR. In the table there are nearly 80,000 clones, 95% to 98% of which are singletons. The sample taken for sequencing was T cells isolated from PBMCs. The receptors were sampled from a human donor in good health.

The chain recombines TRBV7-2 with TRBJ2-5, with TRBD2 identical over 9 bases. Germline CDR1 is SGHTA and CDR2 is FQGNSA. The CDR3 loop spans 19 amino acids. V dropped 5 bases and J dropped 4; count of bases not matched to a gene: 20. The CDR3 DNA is TGTGCCAGCAGCCCTTCGGGCGGGAGGGAAAGGTGGATCACAGAGACCCAGTACTTC. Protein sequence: CASSPSGGRERWITETQYF. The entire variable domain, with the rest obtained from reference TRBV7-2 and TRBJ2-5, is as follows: GAGVSQSPSNKVTEKGKDVELRCDPISGHTALYWYRQSLGQGLEFLIYFQGNSAPDKSGLPSDRFSAERTGGSVSTLTIQRTQQEDSAVYLCASSPSGGRERWITETQYFGPGTRLLVL.

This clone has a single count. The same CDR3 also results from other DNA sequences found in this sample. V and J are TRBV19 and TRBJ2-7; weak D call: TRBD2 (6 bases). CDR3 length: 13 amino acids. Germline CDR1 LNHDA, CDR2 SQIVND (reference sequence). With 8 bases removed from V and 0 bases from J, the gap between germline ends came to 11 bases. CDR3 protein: CASSPGGSYEQYF. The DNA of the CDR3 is TGTGCCAGTTCCCCCGGGGGCTCCTACGAGCAGTACTTC.

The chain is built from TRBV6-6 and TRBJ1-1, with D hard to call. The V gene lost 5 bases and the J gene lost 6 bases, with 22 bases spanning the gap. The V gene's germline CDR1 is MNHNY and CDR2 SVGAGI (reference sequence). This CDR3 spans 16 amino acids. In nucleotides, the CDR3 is TGTGCCAGCAGTCGCACCCCCTTCATTTCCCGCGCTGAAGCTTTCTTT. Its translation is CASSRTPFISRAEAFF.

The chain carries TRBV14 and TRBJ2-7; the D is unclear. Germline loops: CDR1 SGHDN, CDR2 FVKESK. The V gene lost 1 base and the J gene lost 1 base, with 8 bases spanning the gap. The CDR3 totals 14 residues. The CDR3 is CASSQAPSSYEQYF. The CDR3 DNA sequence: TGTGCCAGCAGCCAAGCCCCCAGTTCCTACGAGCAGTACTTC.

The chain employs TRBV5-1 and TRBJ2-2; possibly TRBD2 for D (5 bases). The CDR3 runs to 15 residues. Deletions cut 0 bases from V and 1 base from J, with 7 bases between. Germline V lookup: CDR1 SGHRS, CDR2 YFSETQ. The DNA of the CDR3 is TGCGCCAGCAGCTTGGGACGGGAGAACACCGGGGAGCTGTTTTTT. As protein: CASSLGRENTGELFF.

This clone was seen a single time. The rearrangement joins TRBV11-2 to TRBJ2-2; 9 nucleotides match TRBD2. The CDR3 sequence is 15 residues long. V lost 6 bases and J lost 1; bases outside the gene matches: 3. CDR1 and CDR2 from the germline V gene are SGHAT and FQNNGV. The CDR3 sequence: CASRGLAQNTGELFF. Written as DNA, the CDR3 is TGTGCCAGCAGGGGACTAGCTCAGAACACCGGGGAGCTGTTTTTT.

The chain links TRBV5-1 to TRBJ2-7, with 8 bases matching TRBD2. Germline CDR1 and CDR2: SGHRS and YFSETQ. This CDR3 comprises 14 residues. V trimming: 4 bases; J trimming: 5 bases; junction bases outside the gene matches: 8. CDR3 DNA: TGCGCCAGCAGCCCGTGGGGAGCGGGAGACGAGCAGTACTTC. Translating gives CASSPWGAGDEQYF.

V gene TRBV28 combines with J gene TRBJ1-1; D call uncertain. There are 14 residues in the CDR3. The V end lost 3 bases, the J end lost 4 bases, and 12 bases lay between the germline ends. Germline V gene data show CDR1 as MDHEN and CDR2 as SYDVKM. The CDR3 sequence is CASSFFGGFTEAFF. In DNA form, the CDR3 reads TGTGCCAGCAGTTTTTTCGGAGGGTTCACTGAAGCTTTCTTT.

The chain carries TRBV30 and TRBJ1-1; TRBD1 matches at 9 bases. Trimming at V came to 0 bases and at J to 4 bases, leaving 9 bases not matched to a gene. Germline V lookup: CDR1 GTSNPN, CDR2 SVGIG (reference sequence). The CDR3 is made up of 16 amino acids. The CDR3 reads CAWSVRDRVLGTEAFF. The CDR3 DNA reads TGTGCCTGGAGTGTACGGGACAGGGTGTTGGGCACTGAAGCTTTCTTT.

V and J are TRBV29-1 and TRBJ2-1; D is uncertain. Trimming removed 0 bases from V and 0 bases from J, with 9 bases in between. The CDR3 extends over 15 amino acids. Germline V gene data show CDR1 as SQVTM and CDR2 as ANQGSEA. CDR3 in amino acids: CSVEDHAVSYNEQFF. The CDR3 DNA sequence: TGCAGCGTTGAAGATCATGCGGTCTCCTACAATGAGCAGTTCTTC.

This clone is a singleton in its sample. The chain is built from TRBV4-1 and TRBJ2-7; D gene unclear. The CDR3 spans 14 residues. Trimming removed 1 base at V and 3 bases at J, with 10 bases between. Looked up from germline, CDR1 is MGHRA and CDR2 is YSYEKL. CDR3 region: CASSQAYFYYEQYF. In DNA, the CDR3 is TGCGCCAGCAGCCAAGCGTACTTTTACTACGAGCAGTACTTC.

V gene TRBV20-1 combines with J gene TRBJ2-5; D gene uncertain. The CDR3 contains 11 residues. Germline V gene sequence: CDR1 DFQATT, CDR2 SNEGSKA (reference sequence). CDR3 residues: CSVDITETQYF. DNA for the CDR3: TGCAGCGTTGACATCACCGAGACCCAGTACTTC.

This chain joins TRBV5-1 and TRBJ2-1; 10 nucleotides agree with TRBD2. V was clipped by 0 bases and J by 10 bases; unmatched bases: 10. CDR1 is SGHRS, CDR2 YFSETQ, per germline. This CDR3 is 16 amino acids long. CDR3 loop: CASSLGSARAGGEQFF. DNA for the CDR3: TGCGCCAGCAGCTTGGGTTCGGCTAGAGCGGGGGGGGAGCAGTTCTTC.

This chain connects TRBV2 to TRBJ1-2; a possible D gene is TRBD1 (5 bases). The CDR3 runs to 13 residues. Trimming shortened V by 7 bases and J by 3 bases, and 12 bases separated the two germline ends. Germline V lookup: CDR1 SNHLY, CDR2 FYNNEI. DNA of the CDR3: TGTGCCAGCAATAGACAGCCTTACTATGGCTACACCTTC. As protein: CASNRQPYYGYTF.

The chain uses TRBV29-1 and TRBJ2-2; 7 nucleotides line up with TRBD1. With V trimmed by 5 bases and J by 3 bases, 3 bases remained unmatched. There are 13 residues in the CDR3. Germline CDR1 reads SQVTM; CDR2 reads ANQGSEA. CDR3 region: CSVLRGYTGELFF. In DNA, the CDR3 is TGCAGCGTTCTCAGGGGGTACACCGGGGAGCTGTTTTTT.

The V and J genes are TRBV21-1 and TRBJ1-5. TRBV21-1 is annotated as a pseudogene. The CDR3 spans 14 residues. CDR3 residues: CASSKTGEPVPQHF. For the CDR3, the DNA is TGTGCCAGCAGCAAAACGGGAGAGCCAGTGCCCCAGCATTTT.

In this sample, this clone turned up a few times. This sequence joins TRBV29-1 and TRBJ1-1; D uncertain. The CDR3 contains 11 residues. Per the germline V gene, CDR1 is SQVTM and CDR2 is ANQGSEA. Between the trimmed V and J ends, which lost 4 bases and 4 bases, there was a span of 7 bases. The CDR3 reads CSVVSGTEAFF. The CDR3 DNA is TGCAGCGTTGTTTCGGGCACTGAAGCTTTCTTT. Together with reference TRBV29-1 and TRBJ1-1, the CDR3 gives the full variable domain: SAVISQKPSRDICQRGTSLTIQCQVDSQVTMMFWYRQQPGQSLTLIATANQGSEATYESGFVIDKFPISRPNLTFSTLTVSNMSPEDSSIYLCSVVSGTEAFFGQGTRLTVV.

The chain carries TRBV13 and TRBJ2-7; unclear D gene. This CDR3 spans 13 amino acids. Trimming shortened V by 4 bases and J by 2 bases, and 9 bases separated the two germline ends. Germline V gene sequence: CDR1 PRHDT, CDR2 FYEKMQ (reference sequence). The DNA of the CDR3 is TGTGCCAGCAGCTCGACGGAGACCTACGAGCAGTACTTC. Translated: CASSSTETYEQYF. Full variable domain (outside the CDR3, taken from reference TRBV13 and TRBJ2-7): AAGVIQSPRHLIKEKRETATLKCYPIPRHDTVYWYQQGPGQDPQFLISFYEKMQSDKGSIPDRFSAQQFSDYHSELNMSSLELGDSALYFCASSSTETYEQYFGPGTRLTVT.

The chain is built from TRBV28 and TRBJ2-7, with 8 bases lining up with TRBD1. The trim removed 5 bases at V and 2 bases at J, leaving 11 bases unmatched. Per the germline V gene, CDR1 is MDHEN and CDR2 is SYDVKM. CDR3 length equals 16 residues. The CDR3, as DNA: TGTGCCAGCAGTATCGACATGGGACAGGCTACCTACGAGCAGTACTTC. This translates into CASSIDMGQATYEQYF.

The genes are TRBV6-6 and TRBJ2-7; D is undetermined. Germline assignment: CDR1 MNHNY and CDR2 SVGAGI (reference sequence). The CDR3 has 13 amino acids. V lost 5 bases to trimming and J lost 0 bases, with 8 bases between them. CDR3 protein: CASSHTNSYEQYF. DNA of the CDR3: TGTGCCAGCAGTCACACAAACTCCTACGAGCAGTACTTC.

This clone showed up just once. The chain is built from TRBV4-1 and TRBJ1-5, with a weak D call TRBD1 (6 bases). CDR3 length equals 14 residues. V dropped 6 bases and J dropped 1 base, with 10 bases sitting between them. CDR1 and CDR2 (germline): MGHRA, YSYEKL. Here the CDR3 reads CASRPQGSNQPQHF. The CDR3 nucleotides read TGCGCCAGCAGACCACAGGGAAGCAATCAGCCCCAGCATTTT.

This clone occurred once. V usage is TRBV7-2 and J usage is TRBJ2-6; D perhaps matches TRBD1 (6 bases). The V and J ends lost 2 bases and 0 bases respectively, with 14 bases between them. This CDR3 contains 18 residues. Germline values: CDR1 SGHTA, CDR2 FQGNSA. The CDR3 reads CASSLRGILRSGANVLTF. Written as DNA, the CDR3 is TGTGCCAGCAGCTTAAGGGGGATCCTCCGCTCTGGGGCCAACGTCCTGACTTTC. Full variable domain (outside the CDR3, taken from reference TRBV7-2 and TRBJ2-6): GAGVSQSPSNKVTEKGKDVELRCDPISGHTALYWYRQSLGQGLEFLIYFQGNSAPDKSGLPSDRFSAERTGGSVSTLTIQRTQQEDSAVYLCASSLRGILRSGANVLTFGAGSRLTVL.

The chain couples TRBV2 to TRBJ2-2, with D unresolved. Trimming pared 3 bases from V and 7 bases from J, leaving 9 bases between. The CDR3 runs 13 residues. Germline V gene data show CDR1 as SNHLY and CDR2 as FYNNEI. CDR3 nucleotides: TGTGCCAGCAGTGAGGGTCAGGTCGGGGAGCTGTTTTTT. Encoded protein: CASSEGQVGELFF. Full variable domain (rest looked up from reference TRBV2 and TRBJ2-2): EPEVTQTPSHQVTQMGQEVILRCVPISNHLYFYWYRQILGQKVEFLVSFYNNEISEKSEIFDDQFSVERPDGSNFTLKIRSTKLEDSAMYFCASSEGQVGELFFGEGSRLTVL.

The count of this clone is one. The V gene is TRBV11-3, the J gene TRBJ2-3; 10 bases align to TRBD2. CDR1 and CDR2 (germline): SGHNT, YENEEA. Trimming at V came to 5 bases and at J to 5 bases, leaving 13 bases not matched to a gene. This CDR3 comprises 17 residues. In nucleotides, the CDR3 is TGTGCCAGCAGCCTAAGTTGGCCTAGCGGGAGTGTAGATACGCAGTATTTT. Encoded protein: CASSLSWPSGSVDTQYF.

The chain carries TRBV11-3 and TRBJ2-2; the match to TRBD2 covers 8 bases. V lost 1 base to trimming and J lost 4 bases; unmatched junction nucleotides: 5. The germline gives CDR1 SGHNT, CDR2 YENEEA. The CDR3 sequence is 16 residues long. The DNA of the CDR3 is TGTGCCAGCAGCTTAGCAACTAGCGGAGCCACCGGGGAGCTGTTTTTT. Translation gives CASSLATSGATGELFF.

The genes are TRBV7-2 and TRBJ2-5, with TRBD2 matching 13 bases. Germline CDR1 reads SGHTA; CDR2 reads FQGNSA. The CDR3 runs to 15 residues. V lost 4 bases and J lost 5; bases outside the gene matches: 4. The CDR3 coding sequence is TGTGCCAGCAGCTCACTAGCGGGAGGGGTGGAGACCCAGTACTTC. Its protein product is CASSSLAGGVETQYF.

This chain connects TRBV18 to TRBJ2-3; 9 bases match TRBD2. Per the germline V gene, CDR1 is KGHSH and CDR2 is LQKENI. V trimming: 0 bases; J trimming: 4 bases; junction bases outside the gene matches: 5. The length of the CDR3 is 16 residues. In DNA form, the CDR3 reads TGTGCCAGCTCACCACCTATAGCGGGAGAGGCAGATACGCAGTATTTT. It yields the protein CASSPPIAGEADTQYF.